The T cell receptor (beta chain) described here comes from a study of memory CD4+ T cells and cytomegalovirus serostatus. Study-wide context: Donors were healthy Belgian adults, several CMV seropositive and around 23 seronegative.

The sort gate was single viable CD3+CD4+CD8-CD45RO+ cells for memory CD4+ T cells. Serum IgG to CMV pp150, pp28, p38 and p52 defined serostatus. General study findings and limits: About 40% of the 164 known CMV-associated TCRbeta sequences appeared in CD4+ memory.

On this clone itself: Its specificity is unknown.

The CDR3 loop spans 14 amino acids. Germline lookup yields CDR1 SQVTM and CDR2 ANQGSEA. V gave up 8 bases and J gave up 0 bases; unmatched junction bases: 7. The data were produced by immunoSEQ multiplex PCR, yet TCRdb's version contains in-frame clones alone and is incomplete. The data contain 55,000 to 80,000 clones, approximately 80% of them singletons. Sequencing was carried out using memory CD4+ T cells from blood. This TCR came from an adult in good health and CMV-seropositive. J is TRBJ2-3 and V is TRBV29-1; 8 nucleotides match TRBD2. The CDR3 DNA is TGCAGCTCCCCCGGGGGGGCTAGCACAGATACGCAGTATTTT. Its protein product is CSSPGGASTDTQYF.